The clone carrying this TCR beta chain was seen more than once but under ten times. All gene names here are mouse names. The read falls 1 residue short of the CDR3 end, and the missing part is taken from the germline J gene. Profiled with immunoSEQ multiplex PCR; TCRdb holds only in-frame clones, not every one. The sample includes over 7,000 clones, 36% of them seen just once. The time point is: mouse harvest day 14 after allogeneic transplant. Mouse grafts combined 10^7 T-cell-depleted bone marrow cells with 10^6 splenic CD5+ T cells. The sample comes from a study of tissue T cells after allogeneic stem cell transplantation. CDR1 is KGHPV, CDR2 FQNQEV, per germline (reference sequence). The CDR3 loop spans 17 amino acids. The V and J ends lost 4 bases and 3 bases, in that order; junction bases with no gene match: 6.

The receptor was derived from a female BALB/c mouse given C57BL/6 T cells with graft-versus-host disease after an allogeneic hematopoietic cell transplant. The sequenced sample was skin. V and J are TRBV26 and TRBJ2-3; 14 nucleotides align to TRBD2. CDR3 DNA (partial): TGTGCCAGCAGTCGCCGGGACTGGGGGGGCCGGGCAGAAACGCTGTAT. Translated, it gives CASSRRDWGGRAETLY. The full CDR3 protein reads CASSRRDWGGRAETLYF. The complete variable domain, with remaining parts taken from reference TRBV26 and TRBJ2-3, reads NSKVIQTPRYLVKGQGQKAKMRCIPEKGHPVVFWYQQNKNNEFKFLINFQNQEVLQQIDMTEKRFSAECPSNSPCSLEIQSSEAGDSALYLCASSRRDWGGRAETLYFGSGTRLTVL.